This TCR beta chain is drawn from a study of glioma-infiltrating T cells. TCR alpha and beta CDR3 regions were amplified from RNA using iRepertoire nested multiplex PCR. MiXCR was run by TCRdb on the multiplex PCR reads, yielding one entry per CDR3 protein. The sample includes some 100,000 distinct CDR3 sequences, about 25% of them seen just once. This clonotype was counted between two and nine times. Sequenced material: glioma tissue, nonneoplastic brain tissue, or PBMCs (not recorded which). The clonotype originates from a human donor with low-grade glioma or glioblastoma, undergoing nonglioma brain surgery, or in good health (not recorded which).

The CDR3 sequence: CASSYKIVGTNTEAFF. CDR3 DNA sequence: TGTGCCAGCAGTTACAAGATTGTCGGCACGAACACTGAAGCTTTCTTT. J is TRBJ1-1 and V is TRBV6-6; D remains ambiguous. The V end was cut by 2 bases, the J end by 1 base, with 14 bases between. Germline V gene data show CDR1 as MNHNY and CDR2 as SVGAGI (reference sequence). The CDR3 spans 16 residues.